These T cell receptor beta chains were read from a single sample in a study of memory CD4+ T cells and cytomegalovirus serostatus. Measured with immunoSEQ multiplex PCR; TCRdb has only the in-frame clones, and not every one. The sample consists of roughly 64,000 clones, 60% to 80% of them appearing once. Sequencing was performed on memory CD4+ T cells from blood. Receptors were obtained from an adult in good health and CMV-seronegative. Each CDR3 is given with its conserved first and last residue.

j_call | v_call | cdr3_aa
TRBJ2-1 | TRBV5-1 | CASSPRTSLSYNEQFF
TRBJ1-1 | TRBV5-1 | CASSLVGDSQAFF
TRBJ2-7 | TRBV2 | CASTAAISSYEQYF
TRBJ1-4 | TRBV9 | CASSVASRFNEKLFF
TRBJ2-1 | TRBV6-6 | CASSYSTNEQFF
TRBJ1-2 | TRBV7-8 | CASSLQGIYGYTF
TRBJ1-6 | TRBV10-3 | CAISANLPGTANSYNSPLHF
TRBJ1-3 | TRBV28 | CASSLWTDSGNTIYF
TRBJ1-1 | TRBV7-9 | CASSLQGNTEAFF
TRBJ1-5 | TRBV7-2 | CASSSGQGDNQPQHF
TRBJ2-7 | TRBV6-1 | CASSPNREQYF
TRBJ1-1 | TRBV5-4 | CASSYDPQVGNTEAFF
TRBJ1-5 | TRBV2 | CASLVSRNQPQHF
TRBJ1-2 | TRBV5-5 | CASSYRDRGYGYTF
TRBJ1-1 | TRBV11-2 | CASSPPGNTEAFF
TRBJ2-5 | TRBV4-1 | CASSPYKYVSGTEETQYF
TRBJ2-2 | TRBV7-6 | CASSLGGLGTTGELFF
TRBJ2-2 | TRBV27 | CASRAQGFGTGELFF
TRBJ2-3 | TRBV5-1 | CASSRLGASTDTQYF
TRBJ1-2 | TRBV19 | CASTDVAVRASGYGYTF
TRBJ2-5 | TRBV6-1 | CASSEMANSRQTQYF
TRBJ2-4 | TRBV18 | CASSQDITKNIQYF
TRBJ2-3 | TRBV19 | CASSPNTDTQYF
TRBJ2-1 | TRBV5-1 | CASRLSGGSYNEQFF
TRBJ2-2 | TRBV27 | CASNRANTGELFF
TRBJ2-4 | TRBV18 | CASSPEQTNLAKNIQYF
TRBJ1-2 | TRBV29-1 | CSVWKSGTGLTYGYTF
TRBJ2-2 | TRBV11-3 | CASSPGGAWTGELFF
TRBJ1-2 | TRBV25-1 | CASTGLLSGYTF
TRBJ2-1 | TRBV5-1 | CASGAGGAYNEQFF
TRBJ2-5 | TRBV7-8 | CASSFGGETQYF
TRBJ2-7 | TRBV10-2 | CATKVLAGVYEQYF
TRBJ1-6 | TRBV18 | CASSPSTGINSPLHF
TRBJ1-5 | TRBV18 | CASSSTGSGNQPQHF
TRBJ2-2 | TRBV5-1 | CASNEGTGELFF
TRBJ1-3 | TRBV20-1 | CSARDPNTIYF
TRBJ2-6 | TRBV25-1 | CASSEHSGGGSGANVLTF
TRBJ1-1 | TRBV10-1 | CASSYLRDRGLTEAFF
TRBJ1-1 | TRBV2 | CASSLGENTEAFF
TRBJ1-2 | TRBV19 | CATGQAYGYTF